The TCR beta chain under discussion was sequenced for a study of monozygotic twins with inflammatory bowel disease (dated by TCRdb to the late 2010s). About the investigation overall: The complete study included approximately 30 monozygotic twin pairs: 19 IBD-discordant Danish pairs and nine German pairs, of which four were IBD-concordant and five were IBD-discordant. The search for disease-associated traits relied mainly on comparing, within discordant pairs, IBD patients with their genetically identical healthy co-twins. Each individual had, on average, about 151 000 unique TCRalpha sequences and 181 000 unique TCRbeta sequences available for analysis. Study-level results and caveats: Background noise and inter-individual variability may have been introduced into the repertoires by the differing immunosuppressive treatments among patients. A decrease in TCRbeta repertoire diversity, as measured by inverse Simpson index, was observed in IBD patients compared with their healthy co-twins. The analysis was unable to tell apart different T cell subtypes. No single strong signal or clonotype linked to IBD turned up in the results, so the idea that one exists was not supported. Fewer clonotypes were shared with other individuals by IBD patients than by healthy twins, most markedly in patients showing signs of disease activity. Repertoire similarity did not differ between concordant and discordant twins, which could be due to limited statistical power.

Preparation of the library involved 5' RACE. Preparation of each TCR library used roughly 3,300 ng of total RNA. For each sample, cDNA was synthesized in eight separate reactions using SMARTScribe reverse transcriptase. During cDNA synthesis, unique molecular identifiers containing a 6-nucleotide sample barcode were introduced by template switching. TCRalpha and TCRbeta cDNA was amplified by two nested PCRs of around 15 and 9 cycles, with bead purification after each PCR. Before amplification, the cDNA was treated with uracil DNA-glycosylase and purified using the QIAquick PCR purification kit. In the second PCR, Illumina TruSeq-compatible adapters and sample-specific barcodes were added. TapeStation and Qubit were used to check library quality and concentration, and roughly 5.5 ng of each library was pooled. The pooled libraries were sequenced with 2 x 100 bp reads and custom sequencing primers on an Illumina HiSeq2500 single-index Rapid Run. The paper's data handling went like this. MiGEC version 1.2.6 was used for UMI-based consensus assembly, which corrected PCR and sequencing errors. V(D)J alignment, clonotype assembly and CDR3 extraction were performed with MiXCR version 2.1.1. To normalise gene usage, clonotype sharing and MAIT/NKT TCR abundance, the analysis used the top 1000, 10 000 and 20 000 clonotypes per sample. After downsampling to 27 000 UMIs, diversity was calculated as the inverse Simpson index using the vegan R package. Paired Mann-Whitney U tests on discordant twin pairs were used, with Benjamini-Hochberg multiple-testing correction. The reads, reprocessed by TCRdb, yield one row per CDR3 protein sequence and no DNA. The V and J calls were not made by the authors but by TCRdb's processing. This sample's table has entries for more than 350,000 distinct CDR3 sequences. In total, the top ten clones hold approximately 2.4% of the sample.

From each donor, an approximately 2.4 ml peripheral blood sample was collected into PAXgene tubes and kept at -80 degrees C. Total RNA was isolated from whole blood with the PAXgene blood miRNA kit on an automated QIAcube, without T cell sorting. Peripheral blood from monozygotic twin pairs, either concordant or discordant for inflammatory bowel disease, underwent deep TCRalpha and TCRbeta repertoire profiling that used unique molecular barcoding. Smoking habits were recorded for all twin pairs, and individuals were classified as current, former or never smokers. As to this clonotype: This clone's antigen is unknown.

CDR3 length: 14 amino acids, cysteine to phenylalanine. There is no recorded DNA. The rearranged segments are TRBV21-1 and TRBJ2-3; TCRdb's D call, TRBD1, is unchecked because there is no DNA. TRBV21-1 is a recognized pseudogene. The sequenced material came from blood. This TCR was recovered from a human donor with ulcerative colitis or Crohn's disease, or a healthy co-twin of an affected twin (not recorded which). The CDR3 protein: CASSEGAPPDTQYF.